The 8 T cell receptor beta chains below all came from one sample that was sequenced in a study of spatial heterogeneity in lung cancer. TCRdb reanalysed the 5' RACE reads using MiXCR and keeps one entry per CDR3 protein. The table shows approximately 100,000 distinct CDR3 sequences, with around 19% occurring only once. As to time point: blood at routine non-recurrence follow-up after resection. The source was PBMCs, collected at follow-up. The receptors derive from a male donor with early-stage non-small cell lung cancer.

This chain links TRBV27 with TRBJ2-5; D is perhaps TRBD2 (6 bases). Germline loops: CDR1 MNHEY, CDR2 SMNVEV (reference sequence). CDR3 length equals 14 residues. V lost 4 bases and J lost 2, with 11 bases in between. CDR3 residues: CASSYKGLQETQYF. In nucleotides, the CDR3 is TGTGCCAGCAGTTACAAAGGACTACAAGAGACCCAGTACTTC.

Only one count was recorded for this clonotype. The CDR3 bases are TGTGCCAGCAGCCGACAGTATAATGAGCAGTTCTTC. It specifies CASSRQYNEQFF. J is TRBJ2-1 and V is TRBV6-2 or TRBV6-3; a weak D match, TRBD1 (5 bases). Trimming removed 6 bases at V and 7 bases at J, with 10 bases between. Germline V gives CDR1 MNHEY, CDR2 SVGEGT. The CDR3 runs 12 residues.

The V gene is TRBV27, the J gene TRBJ1-5, with unresolved D. V lost 5 bases and J 4 bases, leaving 9 bases between the germline ends. The CDR3 contains 13 residues. Germline V lookup: CDR1 MNHEY, CDR2 SMNVEV (reference sequence). This CDR3 is CASSHRENQPQHF. In DNA, the CDR3 is TGTGCCAGCAGTCACCGGGAGAATCAGCCCCAGCATTTT.

A few counts support this clonotype. This chain uses TRBV7-8 with TRBJ1-3; D is perhaps TRBD1 (6 bases). Trimming took off 1 base at V and 2 bases at J, with 9 bases between the two ends. The germline gives CDR1 SGHVS, CDR2 FQNEAQ. The CDR3 runs to 15 residues. In DNA, the CDR3 is TGTGCCAGCAGCTTAGTGGGGGCTCCTGGAAACACCATATATTTT. This encodes CASSLVGAPGNTIYF.

CDR3 coding DNA: TGCGCCAGCACCAAGACTAGCTCTCTGTCCGGTGAGCAGTTCTTC. Translated: CASTKTSSLSGEQFF. The chain employs TRBV10-2 and TRBJ2-1, with 7 bases aligning to TRBD2. V was clipped by 7 bases and J by 9 bases; unmatched bases: 15. The germline V gene encodes CDR1 WSHSY and CDR2 SAAADI. This CDR3 is built from 15 residues.

This clonotype was detected ten times or more. V gene TRBV29-1 combines with J gene TRBJ1-1; 9 bases fit TRBD1. The V gene end was trimmed by 6 bases and the J gene end by 3 bases; junction bases not matched to a gene: 5. The CDR3 has 13 residues. Germline V gene data show CDR1 as SQVTM and CDR2 as ANQGSEA. CDR3 protein: CSVYTGGYTEAFF. The CDR3 DNA sequence: TGCAGCGTCTATACAGGGGGCTACACTGAAGCTTTCTTT.

About this clonotype itself: Germline is not matched at one junction end, which may reflect a read error. This chain uses TRBV23-1 with TRBJ1-5; 8 positions match TRBD1. TRBV23-1 is noted as an ORF with a role that remains uncertain. The CDR3 runs 14 residues. Written as DNA, the CDR3 is TGCGCCAGCAGGATGACAGGGGTTAATCCGCCCCAGCATTTT. This translates into CASRMTGVNPPQHF.

The V gene is TRBV7-2, the J gene TRBJ2-5, with D unresolved. The germline gives CDR1 SGHTA, CDR2 FQGNSA. The CDR3 spans 14 residues. Trimming removed 5 bases at V and 3 bases at J, with 13 bases between. This chain's CDR3 is CASSATSGEETQYF. DNA of the CDR3: TGTGCCAGCAGCGCGACAAGTGGGGAAGAGACCCAGTACTTC. Full variable domain (remainder filled in from reference TRBV7-2 and TRBJ2-5): GAGVSQSPSNKVTEKGKDVELRCDPISGHTALYWYRQSLGQGLEFLIYFQGNSAPDKSGLPSDRFSAERTGGSVSTLTIQRTQQEDSAVYLCASSATSGEETQYFGPGTRLLVL.